One TCR beta chain is described in this entry. Its antigen is undetermined. Trimming shortened V by 1 base and J by 3 bases, and 10 bases separated the two germline ends. This CDR3 has 14 amino acids. Germline V gene sequence: CDR1 SGHAT, CDR2 FQNNGV. This table comes from immunoSEQ multiplex PCR, and its TCRdb copy is limited to in-frame clones, with some not included. The table includes approximately 210,000 clones, 94% detected once. This sample is part of a study of T cell responses to AZD1222 COVID-19 vaccine. Study-wide points: With dominance at 160-218 and 743-854, vaccine-associated CD4 TCRs spanned spike.

The sequencing here drew on peripheral blood, taken 28 days after the second dose of the MenACWY control vaccine. V and J are TRBV11-2 and TRBJ2-7; tentatively, D is TRBD2 (6 bases). This clonotype was obtained from an adult who received the MenACWY meningococcal vaccine as a control. CDR3 sequence (DNA): TGTGCCAGCAGCTTAGCGGGGACTCTCTACGAGCAGTACTTC. Amino acids: CASSLAGTLYEQYF.